The 18 T cell receptor beta chains listed next were all sequenced from one sample in a study of read filtering for tumor transcriptome and immune sequencing (dated by TCRdb to about 2020). The run used an Illumina HiSeq 4000. The Immunoverse kit was used to build TCR libraries from about 430 ng RNA, with molecular barcoded adaptors covering alpha/delta and beta/gamma chains. TCRdb's own reprocessing of the public reads used fastp at Q25 and MiXCR and kept productive beta chains. All rows with the same CDR3 protein become a single entry with the most common DNA and genes. In all, the sample holds 45,000 to 55,000 distinct CDR3 sequences, and roughly 12% of those were seen once. The ten largest clones represent 14% to 15% of the sample. The material sequenced was a population of CD138-negative cells sorted from bone marrow. Sample cell subset or site, as interpreted from the label and publication: bone marrow mononuclear cells depleted of CD138+ plasma/myeloma cells by negative magnetic selection. Receptor source: a donor over 35 with multiple myeloma.

In its sample, this clonotype was seen many times. The J gene is TRBJ2-6, the V gene TRBV7-2; maybe TRBD1 (6 bases). CDR1 is SGHTA and CDR2 is FQGNSA in the germline V gene. V shed 5 bases and J shed 2 bases, with 13 bases lying between them. This CDR3 contains 16 residues. The CDR3, as DNA: TGTGCCAGCAGCCTCTCCCCAGGGGCTGGGGCCAACGTCCTGACTTTC. The encoded protein is CASSLSPGAGANVLTF.

This clonotype was seen at least ten times. The rearrangement joins TRBV18 to TRBJ2-3; D not certain. This CDR3 region has 15 residues. Germline CDR1 KGHSH, CDR2 LQKENI. Deletions cut 3 bases from V and 6 bases from J, with 16 bases between. The DNA for the CDR3 is TGTGCCAGCTCACCGTGGAAGGCGGCGTCCGATACGCAGTATTTT. It is translated as CASSPWKAASDTQYF.

This clonotype came up many times. This chain's CDR3 is CSARDPSGRRDEQFF. The CDR3 DNA sequence: TGCAGTGCTAGAGATCCTAGCGGGAGGAGGGATGAGCAGTTCTTC. The chain employs TRBV20-1 and TRBJ2-1; 11 bases agree with TRBD2. CDR1 DFQATT and CDR2 SNEGSKA come from the germline V gene (reference sequence). The V gene end was trimmed by 0 bases and the J gene end by 8 bases; junction bases not matched to a gene: 6. There are 15 residues in the CDR3.

This clonotype occurred many times. The gene calls are TRBV29-1 and TRBJ2-2; D unclear. Per the germline V gene, CDR1 is SQVTM and CDR2 is ANQGSEA. The CDR3 loop spans 14 amino acids. V was pared by 4 bases and J by 1 base, with 10 bases between. The DNA for the CDR3 is TGCAGCGTTGGACTGAGTATGAACACCGGGGAGCTGTTTTTT. Protein: CSVGLSMNTGELFF.

Points on this clonotype: A much bigger clone sits one base away, suggesting this may be a read error. V gene TRBV30 combines with J gene TRBJ2-2; D is unclear. In germline, CDR1 is GTSNPN, CDR2 SVGIG (reference sequence). The CDR3 is 12 amino acids. The germline V and J ends were trimmed by 0 bases and 4 bases, with 3 bases remaining between them. CDR3 DNA: TGTGCCTGGAGTGTGACCACCGGGGAGCTGTTTTTT. Protein product: CAWSVTTGELFF.

This clonotype was counted many times. This chain joins TRBV7-2 and TRBJ2-1; TRBD1 aligns across 8 bases. The V gene end was trimmed by 5 bases and the J gene end by 1 base; junction bases not matched to a gene: 4. The CDR3 runs 15 residues. Germline V gene sequence: CDR1 SGHTA, CDR2 FQGNSA. The chain's CDR3 is CASSVDRGSYNEQFF. CDR3 sequence (DNA): TGTGCCAGCAGCGTAGACAGGGGATCCTACAATGAGCAGTTCTTC. Filled out from reference TRBV7-2 and TRBJ2-1, the complete variable domain reads GAGVSQSPSNKVTEKGKDVELRCDPISGHTALYWYRQSLGQGLEFLIYFQGNSAPDKSGLPSDRFSAERTGGSVSTLTIQRTQQEDSAVYLCASSVDRGSYNEQFFGPGTRLTVL.

The J gene is TRBJ2-5, the V gene TRBV6-5; 10 bases are shared with TRBD1. The ends lost 6 bases at V and 0 bases at J; junction bases unmatched: 10. The CDR3 extends over 17 amino acids. CDR1 MNHEY and CDR2 SVGAGI come from the germline V gene. The CDR3: CASSNRGQGKYQETQYF. As DNA, the CDR3 is TGTGCCAGCAGCAACAGGGGACAGGGGAAGTACCAAGAGACCCAGTACTTC.

Concerning this clonotype itself: This may stem from a read error, because a much larger clone lies one nucleotide away. The conserved closing phenylalanine or tryptophan is absent in this CDR3, likely reflecting a read error. The rearrangement uses TRBV7-2 and TRBJ2-5, with 10 bases fitting TRBD1. CDR3 length: 14 amino acids. The germline V gene encodes CDR1 SGHTA and CDR2 FQGNSA. Trimming took 6 bases from V and 10 from J; bases not matched to a gene: 11. In DNA form, the CDR3 reads TGTGCCAGCAGTATTGAACCGGGACAGGGGTACCAGTACCTC. It is translated as CASSIEPGQGYQYL.

This clonotype was counted ten times or more. This chain joins TRBV5-1 and TRBJ2-6; no clear D gene. The CDR3 totals 14 residues. Trimming took 4 bases from V and 2 from J, leaving 7 bases between them. Germline V gene lookup returns CDR1 SGHRS and CDR2 YFSETQ. Here the CDR3 DNA reads TGCGCCAGCAGCCCGGAACCTGGGGCCAACGTCCTGACTTTC. This translates into CASSPEPGANVLTF. The entire variable domain, with the rest obtained from reference TRBV5-1 and TRBJ2-6, is as follows: KAGVTQTPRYLIKTRGQQVTLSCSPISGHRSVSWYQQTPGQGLQFLFEYFSETQRNKGNFPGRFSGRQFSNSRSEMNVSTLELGDSALYLCASSPEPGANVLTFGAGSRLTVL.

In this sample, this clonotype turned up many times. This rearrangement joins TRBV5-1 to TRBJ2-2; 8 positions agree with TRBD2. This CDR3 is built from 18 residues. Germline V gives CDR1 SGHRS, CDR2 YFSETQ. Germline trimming cut 0 bases from V and 2 bases from J; bases unmatched to any gene: 9. CDR3 residues: CASSLDPSGTSNTGELFF. In DNA form, the CDR3 reads TGCGCCAGCAGCTTGGACCCCTCCGGGACTAGTAACACCGGGGAGCTGTTTTTT.

This clonotype has at least ten counts. This sequence joins TRBV6-6 and TRBJ2-5; no clear D gene. CDR3 length equals 13 residues. CDR1 is MNHNY, CDR2 SVGAGI, per germline (reference sequence). V lost 8 bases and J lost 1, with 11 bases in between. Here the CDR3 DNA reads TGTGCCAGCGACCGCGGTTCCCAAGAGACCCAGTACTTC. Residues: CASDRGSQETQYF.

As regards this clonotype: A junction boundary mismatches the germline segment, possibly from a read error. The chain uses TRBV25-1 and TRBJ1-2; D remains ambiguous. Germline CDR1 is MGHDK and CDR2 is SYGVNS. The CDR3 runs to 13 residues. Here the CDR3 reads CASSKDGIDGYTF. CDR3 nucleotide sequence: TGTGCCAGCAGTAAGGACGGGATCGATGGCTACACTTTC.

This clonotype was seen many times. The chain employs TRBV20-1 and TRBJ2-3, with TRBD1 matching over 8 bases. Germline CDR1 reads DFQATT; CDR2 reads SNEGSKA (reference sequence). This CDR3 contains 15 residues. V trimming: 2 bases; J trimming: 5 bases; junction bases outside the gene matches: 9. CDR3 in DNA: TGCAGTGCTAGATCTGACAGGGGAAGTAGAGATACGCAGTATTTT. It encodes CSARSDRGSRDTQYF.

This clonotype was detected many times. The V gene is TRBV30, the J gene TRBJ1-5; tentative D call: TRBD1 (6 bases). CDR1 is GTSNPN and CDR2 is SVGIG in the germline V gene (reference sequence). This CDR3 is built from 12 residues. The V end was cut by 4 bases, the J end by 7 bases, with 11 bases between. The CDR3 protein is CAWKQGAQPQHF. The DNA for the CDR3 is TGTGCCTGGAAACAGGGTGCCCAGCCCCAGCATTTT.

At least ten counts were recorded for this clonotype. The chain recombines TRBV20-1 with TRBJ2-7, with TRBD2 identical over 8 bases. Germline V gives CDR1 DFQATT, CDR2 SNEGSKA (reference sequence). CDR3 size: 13 residues. Losses at the gene ends were 6 bases for V and 0 bases for J; bases not matched to a gene: 4. In DNA, the CDR3 is TGCAGTGCCGGGACTAGTCTCTCCTACGAGCAGTACTTC. Translating it yields CSAGTSLSYEQYF.

In its sample, this clonotype was seen many times. J is TRBJ2-1 and V is TRBV4-3; TRBD2 matches at 9 bases. Germline V CDR1 and CDR2: LGHNA, YSLEER. The J segment lost 0 bases and the V segment lost 3 bases, leaving 9 bases of the junction unmatched. CDR3 length equals 18 residues. CDR3 sequence: CASSHGISGGTSYNEQFF. CDR3 DNA: TGCGCCAGCAGCCACGGTATTAGCGGGGGAACCTCCTACAATGAGCAGTTCTTC.

This clonotype came up many times. V and J are TRBV5-1 and TRBJ2-7, with unresolved D. The CDR3 contains 14 residues. CDR1 SGHRS and CDR2 YFSETQ come from the germline V gene. Trimming took off 0 bases at V and 3 bases at J, with 10 bases between the two ends. Written as DNA, the CDR3 is TGCGCCAGCAGCTTGGGCATACGAAGCTACGAGCAGTACTTC. It codes for CASSLGIRSYEQYF.

This clonotype was recorded at least ten times. The chain recombines TRBV5-1 with TRBJ2-7; 9 positions match TRBD2. Germline trimming cut 0 bases from V and 2 bases from J; bases unmatched to any gene: 0. The CDR3 contains 14 residues. The V gene's germline CDR1 is SGHRS and CDR2 YFSETQ. CDR3 protein: CASSLASGTYEQYF. For the CDR3, the DNA is TGCGCCAGCAGCTTGGCTAGCGGGACCTACGAGCAGTACTTC. The whole variable domain, filled in from reference TRBV5-1 and TRBJ2-7, reads KAGVTQTPRYLIKTRGQQVTLSCSPISGHRSVSWYQQTPGQGLQFLFEYFSETQRNKGNFPGRFSGRQFSNSRSEMNVSTLELGDSALYLCASSLASGTYEQYFGPGTRLTVT.